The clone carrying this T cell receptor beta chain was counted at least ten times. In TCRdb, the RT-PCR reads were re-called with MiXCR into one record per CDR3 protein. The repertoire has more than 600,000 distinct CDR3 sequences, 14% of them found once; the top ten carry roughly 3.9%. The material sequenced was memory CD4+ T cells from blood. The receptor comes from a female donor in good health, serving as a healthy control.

The CDR3 DNA is TGTGCCAGCAGCTTAGGGCAGGGCCAGAGCAATCAGCCCCAGCATTTT. Encoded protein: CASSLGQGQSNQPQHF. The chain is built from TRBV7-6 and TRBJ1-5; possibly TRBD1 for D (5 bases). Looked up from germline, CDR1 is SGHVS and CDR2 is FNYEAQ. The CDR3 covers 16 residues. Trimming pared 1 base from V and 1 base from J, leaving 11 bases between.